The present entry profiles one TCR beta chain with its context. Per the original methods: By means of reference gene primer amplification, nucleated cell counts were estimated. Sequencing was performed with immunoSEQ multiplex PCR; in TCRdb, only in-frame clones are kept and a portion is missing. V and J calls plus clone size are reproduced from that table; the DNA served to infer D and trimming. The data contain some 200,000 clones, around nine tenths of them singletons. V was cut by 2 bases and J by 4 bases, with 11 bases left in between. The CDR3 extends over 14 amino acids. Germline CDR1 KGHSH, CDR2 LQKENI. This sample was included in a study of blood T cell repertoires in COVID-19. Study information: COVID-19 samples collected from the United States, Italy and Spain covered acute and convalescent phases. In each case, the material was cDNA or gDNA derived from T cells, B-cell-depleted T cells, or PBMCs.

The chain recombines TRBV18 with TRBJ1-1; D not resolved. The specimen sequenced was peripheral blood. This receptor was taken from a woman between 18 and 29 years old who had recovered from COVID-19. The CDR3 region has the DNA TGTGCCAGCTCACCAAACAGAGATCCCACTGAAGCTTTCTTT. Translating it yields CASSPNRDPTEAFF.